Following are 16 T cell receptor beta chains from one sample sequenced in a study of vaccination effects on CD4 cells after COVID-19. Expansion of antigen-specific CD4+ T cells with viral peptide pools was carried out by the ViraFEST assay before sequencing. On roughly day 9 of culture, CD4+ T cells were separated out. Between March and December 2020, the person had a SARS-CoV-2 infection that PCR confirmed. Profiled with immunoSEQ multiplex PCR; TCRdb holds only in-frame clones, not every one. Here the sample spans tens of thousands of clones, 76% being singletons. Their target antigens are unknown. This material consisted of CD4+ T cells from PBMCs cultured with HIV peptides, taken before COVID-19 vaccination. This sample's subset: HIV-1 Nef peptide pool negative control/reference culture. These receptors were taken from a human donor who had a prior SARS-CoV-2 infection.

The chain employs TRBV29-1 and TRBJ1-1; D ambiguous. V lost 5 bases, J lost 11 bases, and 18 bases lay in between. The CDR3 has 12 amino acids. Germline V gene data show CDR1 as SQVTM and CDR2 as ANQGSEA. The CDR3 sequence is CSVIVPSVRAFF. The CDR3 bases are TGCAGCGTTATCGTTCCTTCGGTAAGGGCTTTCTTT.

The chain uses TRBV15 and TRBJ1-4; no definite D call. The V and J ends lost 2 bases and 3 bases respectively, with 4 bases between them. CDR1 is LNHNV and CDR2 is YYDKDF in the germline V gene (reference sequence). This CDR3 has 13 residues. Written as DNA, the CDR3 is TGTGCCACCAGCAGAAGTGCTAATGAAAAACTGTTTTTT. Encoded protein: CATSRSANEKLFF.

The V call is TRBV5-1, the J call TRBJ1-2; D not resolved. The germline V gene encodes CDR1 SGHRS and CDR2 YFSETQ. This CDR3 is 13 amino acids long. V shed 4 bases and J shed 2 bases, with 9 bases lying between them. Here the CDR3 DNA reads TGCGCCAGCAGCACGACACCAAACTATGGCTACACCTTC. This gives the protein CASSTTPNYGYTF.

The rearrangement links TRBV20-1 to TRBJ2-7, with D perhaps TRBD2 (6 bases). CDR3 length: 15 amino acids. V was trimmed by 3 bases and J by 5 bases, leaving 20 bases between them. Germline V gene lookup returns CDR1 DFQATT and CDR2 SNEGSKA (reference sequence). Here the CDR3 DNA reads TGCAGTGCTAGTTGGACGGAGGGATTCAATAACGAGCAGTACTTC. It specifies CSASWTEGFNNEQYF.

The rearrangement links TRBV18 to TRBJ1-1; D is unresolved. In germline, CDR1 is KGHSH, CDR2 LQKENI. CDR3 size: 13 residues. V was clipped by 5 bases and J by 0 bases, with 7 bases between them. The CDR3 coding sequence is TGTGCCAGCTCAACACAAGTGAACACTGAAGCTTTCTTT. Protein sequence: CASSTQVNTEAFF.

The rearrangement joins TRBV29-1 to TRBJ2-5; 9 nucleotides align to TRBD2. Looked up from germline, CDR1 is SQVTM and CDR2 is ANQGSEA. V shed 7 bases, J shed 2 bases, and the junction held 2 bases outside the gene matches. The CDR3 length is 12 residues. The CDR3 sequence is CSALAGQETQYF. CDR3 nucleotide sequence: TGCAGCGCACTAGCGGGTCAAGAGACCCAGTACTTC.

This clone was recorded only once. The chain uses TRBV2 and TRBJ2-5, with 14 positions matching TRBD2. CDR1 and CDR2 (germline): SNHLY, FYNNEI. This CDR3 spans 16 amino acids. Losses at the gene ends were 9 bases for V and 2 bases for J; bases not matched to a gene: 8. CDR3 DNA: TGTGCCAGGGGGACTAGCGGGAGAGGATGGCAAGAGACCCAGTACTTC. Residues: CARGTSGRGWQETQYF.

The chain uses TRBV5-1 and TRBJ2-7; D gene uncertain. Germline CDR1 is SGHRS and CDR2 is YFSETQ. Between the trimmed V and J ends, which lost 0 bases and 4 bases, there was a span of 5 bases. This CDR3 spans 12 amino acids. CDR3 coding DNA: TGCGCCAGCAGCTTGGTAGGGTACGAGCAGTACTTC. Translated: CASSLVGYEQYF.

This clone has a single count. The chain carries TRBV5-4 and TRBJ2-7; 7 nucleotides align to TRBD2. J was trimmed by 1 base and V by 3 bases; bases with no gene match: 4. This CDR3 spans 14 amino acids. Looked up from germline, CDR1 is SGHNT and CDR2 is YYREEE (reference sequence). The CDR3 DNA reads TGTGCCAGCAGCTCAGGACTAGATTCCTACGAGCAGTACTTC. Encoded protein: CASSSGLDSYEQYF.

This clone came up a few times. The chain employs TRBV30 and TRBJ1-2; weak D call: TRBD1 (6 bases). The germline gives CDR1 GTSNPN, CDR2 SVGIG (reference sequence). Trimming removed 0 bases from V and 4 bases from J, with 15 bases in between. The CDR3 covers 15 residues. CDR3 residues: CAWSVGRRGIYGYTF. Written as DNA, the CDR3 is TGTGCCTGGAGTGTCGGCAGGAGGGGGATCTATGGCTACACCTTC.

The chain recombines TRBV3-1 (or the pseudogene TRBV3-2) with TRBJ2-7, with unresolved D. Trimming stripped 1 base from V and 6 bases from J, with 13 bases between. This CDR3 spans 14 amino acids. The germline gives CDR1 LGHDT, CDR2 YNNKEL (reference sequence). CDR3 region: CASSQALAAGEQYF. CDR3 in DNA: TGTGCCAGCAGCCAAGCGTTGGCAGCAGGCGAGCAGTACTTC.

This clone showed up just once. The chain combines TRBV5-1 with TRBJ1-1, with a possible D match to TRBD1 (6 bases). This CDR3 is 15 amino acids long. Germline values: CDR1 SGHRS, CDR2 YFSETQ. Deletions cut 0 bases from V and 4 bases from J, with 13 bases between. The CDR3 reads CASSLGDTAGTEAFF. CDR3 nucleotides: TGCGCCAGCAGCTTGGGGGACACGGCGGGCACTGAAGCTTTCTTT.

V and J are TRBV7-2 and TRBJ2-4; 9 nucleotides align to TRBD1. The CDR3 has 18 residues. CDR1 and CDR2 (germline): SGHTA, FQGNSA. Germline trimming cut 2 bases from V and 1 base from J; bases unmatched to any gene: 9. CDR3 loop: CASSLNSGTGWAKNIQYF. The CDR3 bases are TGTGCCAGCAGCTTAAATTCAGGGACAGGGTGGGCCAAAAACATTCAGTACTTC.

This clone was picked up one time. This rearrangement joins TRBV3-1 (or the pseudogene TRBV3-2) to TRBJ2-7; TRBD2 agrees at 7 bases. The trim removed 3 bases at V and 2 bases at J, leaving 10 bases unmatched. The CDR3 is 16 amino acids. Germline CDR1 is LGHDT and CDR2 is YNNKEL (reference sequence). For the CDR3, the DNA is TGTGCCAGCAGCCAGGCGACGACTAGCCTGACCTACGAGCAGTACTTC. This gives the protein CASSQATTSLTYEQYF.

This clone was counted a single time. V is TRBV12-3 or TRBV12-4 and J is TRBJ1-6; no clear D gene. This CDR3 has 12 amino acids. V shed 5 bases and J shed 6 bases, with 5 bases lying between them. The CDR3 sequence is CASSPTNSPLHF. In DNA form, the CDR3 reads TGTGCCAGCAGTCCAACTAATTCACCCCTCCACTTT.

This clone was recorded a few times. V and J are TRBV5-5 and TRBJ2-5; 7 bases are shared with TRBD1. The germline CDR1 and CDR2 sequences are SGHKS and YYEKEE (reference sequence). V dropped 0 bases and J dropped 5; count of bases not matched to a gene: 4. The CDR3 is 14 residues long. CDR3 sequence reads: CASSLVEGAETQYF. The CDR3 DNA is TGTGCCAGCAGCTTGGTAGAGGGGGCGGAGACCCAGTACTTC.